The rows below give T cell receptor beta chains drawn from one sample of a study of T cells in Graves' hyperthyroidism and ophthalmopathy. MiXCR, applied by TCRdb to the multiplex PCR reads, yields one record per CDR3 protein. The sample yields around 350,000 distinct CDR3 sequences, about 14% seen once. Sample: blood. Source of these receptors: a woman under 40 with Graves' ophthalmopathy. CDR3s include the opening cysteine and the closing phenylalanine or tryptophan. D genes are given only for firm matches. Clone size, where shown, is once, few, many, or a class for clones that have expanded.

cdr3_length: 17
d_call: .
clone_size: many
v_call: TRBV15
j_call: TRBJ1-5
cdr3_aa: CATSRAREGMGNQPQHF
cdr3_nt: TGTGCCACCAGCAGAGCCCGAGAGGGGATGGGCAATCAGCCCCAGCATTTT

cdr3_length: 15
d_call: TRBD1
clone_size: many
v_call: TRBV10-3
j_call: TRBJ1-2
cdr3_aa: CAILEAGGGQEGYTF
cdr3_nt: TGTGCCATCCTCGAGGCAGGGGGTGGCCAGGAGGGCTACACCTTC

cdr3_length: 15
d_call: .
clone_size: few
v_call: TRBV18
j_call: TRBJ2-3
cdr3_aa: CASAIQGIATDTQYF
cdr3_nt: TGTGCCAGCGCCATACAGGGAATAGCCACAGATACGCAGTATTTT

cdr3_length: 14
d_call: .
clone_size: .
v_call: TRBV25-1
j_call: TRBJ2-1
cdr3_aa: CASSDAAGANEQFF
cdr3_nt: TGTGCCAGCAGTGATGCGGCGGGGGCTAATGAGCAGTTCTTC

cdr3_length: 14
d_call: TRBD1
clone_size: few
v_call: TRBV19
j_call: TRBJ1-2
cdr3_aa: CASNRPGQGYGYTF
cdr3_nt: TGTGCCAGTAACCGACCGGGACAGGGATATGGCTACACCTTC

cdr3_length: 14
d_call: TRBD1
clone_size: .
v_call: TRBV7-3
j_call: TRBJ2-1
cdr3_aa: CASSMGQLYNEQFF
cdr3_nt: TGTGCCAGCAGCATGGGACAGTTATACAATGAGCAGTTCTTC

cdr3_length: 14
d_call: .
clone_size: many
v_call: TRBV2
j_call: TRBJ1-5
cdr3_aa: CASSPGGRDQPQHF
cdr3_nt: TGTGCCAGCAGCCCGGGGGGCAGGGACCAGCCCCAGCATTTT

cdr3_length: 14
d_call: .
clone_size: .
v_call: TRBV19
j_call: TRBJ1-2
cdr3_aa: CASSDGGTSYGYTF
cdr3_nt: TGTGCCAGTAGTGACGGCGGAACGAGCTATGGCTACACCTTC

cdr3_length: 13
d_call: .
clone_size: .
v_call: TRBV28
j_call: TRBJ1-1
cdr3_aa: CASIGPENTEAFF
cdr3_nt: TGTGCCAGCATCGGACCGGAGAACACTGAAGCTTTCTTT

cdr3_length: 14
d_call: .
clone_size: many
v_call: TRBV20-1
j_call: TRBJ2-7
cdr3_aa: CSARDYRGPYEQYF
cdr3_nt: TGCAGTGCTAGAGATTATCGGGGTCCCTACGAGCAGTACTTC

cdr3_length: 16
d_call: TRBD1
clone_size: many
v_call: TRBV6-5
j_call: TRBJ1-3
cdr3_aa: CASSYAVTGDGNTIYF
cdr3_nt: TGTGCCAGCAGTTACGCCGTGACAGGGGACGGGAACACCATATATTTT

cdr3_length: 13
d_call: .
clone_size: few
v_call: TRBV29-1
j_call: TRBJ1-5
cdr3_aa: CSVEVATGQPQHF
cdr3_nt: TGCAGCGTTGAAGTCGCGACAGGCCAGCCCCAGCATTTT

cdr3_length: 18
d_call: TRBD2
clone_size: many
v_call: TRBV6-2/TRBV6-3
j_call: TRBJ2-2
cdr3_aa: CASSSRLAGGLNTGELFF
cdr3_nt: TGTGCCAGCAGTTCGCGACTAGCGGGGGGCTTGAACACCGGGGAGCTGTTTTTT

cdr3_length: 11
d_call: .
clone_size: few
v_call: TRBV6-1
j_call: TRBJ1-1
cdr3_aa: CASTFVGEAFF
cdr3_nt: TGTGCCAGCACTTTCGTCGGTGAAGCTTTCTTT

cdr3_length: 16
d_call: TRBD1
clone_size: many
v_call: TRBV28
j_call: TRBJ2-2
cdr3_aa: CASSPLRDSQTGELFF
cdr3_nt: TGTGCCAGCAGTCCACTCCGGGACAGTCAGACCGGGGAGCTGTTTTTT

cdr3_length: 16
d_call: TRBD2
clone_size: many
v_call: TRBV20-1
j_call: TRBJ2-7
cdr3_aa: CSGTALPSGVTYEQYF
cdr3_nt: TGCAGTGGTACAGCATTACCGAGCGGGGTTACCTACGAGCAGTACTTC

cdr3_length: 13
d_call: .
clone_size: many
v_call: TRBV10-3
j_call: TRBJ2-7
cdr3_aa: CAISNPGHYEQYF
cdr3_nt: TGTGCCATCAGTAACCCGGGACACTACGAGCAGTACTTC

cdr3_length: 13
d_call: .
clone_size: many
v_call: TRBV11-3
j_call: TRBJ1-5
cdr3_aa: CASSLDRDQPQHF
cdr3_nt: TGTGCCAGCAGCTTAGATCGGGATCAGCCCCAGCATTTT

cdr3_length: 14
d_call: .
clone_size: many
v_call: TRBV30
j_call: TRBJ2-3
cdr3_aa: CAKKGGPGVDTQYF
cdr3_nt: TGTGCGAAGAAGGGGGGGCCCGGCGTAGATACGCAGTATTTT

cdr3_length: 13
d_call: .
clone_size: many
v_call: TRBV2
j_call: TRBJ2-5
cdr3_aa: CASTNNGRETQYF
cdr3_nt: TGTGCCAGCACGAACAATGGGCGAGAGACCCAGTACTTC

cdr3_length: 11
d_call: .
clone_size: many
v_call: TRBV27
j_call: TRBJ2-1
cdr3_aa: CASLGYNEQFF
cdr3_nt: TGTGCCAGCTTGGGTTACAATGAGCAGTTCTTC

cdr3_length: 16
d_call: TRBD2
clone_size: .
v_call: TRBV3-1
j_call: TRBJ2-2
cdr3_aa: CASSQATSGGAGELFF
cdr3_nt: TGTGCCAGCAGCCAAGCGACTAGCGGGGGGGCCGGGGAGCTGTTTTTT

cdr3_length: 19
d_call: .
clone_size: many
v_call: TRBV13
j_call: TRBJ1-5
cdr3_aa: CASSHPYDTLEYSNQPQHF
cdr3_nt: TGTGCCAGCAGCCACCCATACGACACCCTTGAATATAGCAATCAGCCCCAGCATTTT

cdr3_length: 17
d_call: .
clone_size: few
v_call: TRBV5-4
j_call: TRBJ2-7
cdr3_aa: CASSRLKDSRRSYEQYF
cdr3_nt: TGTGCCAGCAGCCGTTTAAAGGACAGCAGACGGTCCTACGAGCAGTACTTC

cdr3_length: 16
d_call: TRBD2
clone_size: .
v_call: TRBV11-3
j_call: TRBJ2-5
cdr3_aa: CASSLDSGGGQETQYF
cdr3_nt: TGTGCCAGCAGCCTTGACAGCGGGGGGGGCCAAGAGACCCAGTACTTC

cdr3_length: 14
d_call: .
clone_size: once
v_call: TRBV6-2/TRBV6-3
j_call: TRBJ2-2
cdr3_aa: CASMRSSNTGELFF
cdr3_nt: TGTGCCAGCATGCGGAGTTCGAACACCGGGGAGCTGTTTTTT

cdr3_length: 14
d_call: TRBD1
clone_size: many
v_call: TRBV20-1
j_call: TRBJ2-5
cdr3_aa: CSAPPQGARETQYF
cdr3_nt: TGCAGTGCTCCACCCCAGGGGGCCAGGGAGACCCAGTACTTC

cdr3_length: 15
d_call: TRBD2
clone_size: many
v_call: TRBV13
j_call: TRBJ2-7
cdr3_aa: CASSSLAGGSLEQYF
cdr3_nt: TGTGCCAGCAGCTCCTTGGCGGGGGGTTCTCTCGAGCAGTACTTC

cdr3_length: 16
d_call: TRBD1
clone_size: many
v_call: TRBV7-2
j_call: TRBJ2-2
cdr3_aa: CASSPGTGGWTGELFF
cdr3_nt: TGTGCCAGCAGCCCTGGGACAGGGGGCTGGACCGGGGAGCTGTTTTTT

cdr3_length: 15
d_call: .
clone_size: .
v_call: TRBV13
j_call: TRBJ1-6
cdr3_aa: CASSLGGVANSPLHF
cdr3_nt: TGTGCCAGCAGCTTAGGGGGGGTCGCGAATTCACCCCTCCACTTT

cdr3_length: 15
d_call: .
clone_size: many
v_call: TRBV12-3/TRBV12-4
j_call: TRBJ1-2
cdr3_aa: CASSLGAVYPRGYTF
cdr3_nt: TGTGCCAGCAGTTTAGGGGCCGTATATCCAAGGGGCTACACCTTC

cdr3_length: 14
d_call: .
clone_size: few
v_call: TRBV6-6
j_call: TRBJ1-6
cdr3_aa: CASSYSGYNSPLHF
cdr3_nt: TGTGCCAGCAGTTACTCGGGTTATAATTCACCCCTCCACTTT

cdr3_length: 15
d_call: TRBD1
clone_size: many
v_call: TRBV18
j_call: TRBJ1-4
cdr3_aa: CASSQGAGTNEKLFF
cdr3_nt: TGTGCCAGCTCACAGGGGGCAGGAACTAATGAAAAACTGTTTTTT

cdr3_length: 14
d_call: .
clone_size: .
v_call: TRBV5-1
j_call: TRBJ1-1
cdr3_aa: CASSLGGSHTEAFF
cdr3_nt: TGCGCCAGCAGCTTGGGAGGCAGTCACACTGAAGCTTTCTTT

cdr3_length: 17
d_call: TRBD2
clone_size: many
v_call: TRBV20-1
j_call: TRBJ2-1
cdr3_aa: CSASFRTFAGGRNEQFF
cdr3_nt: TGCAGTGCTAGTTTCCGAACCTTTGCGGGGGGGCGCAATGAGCAGTTCTTC

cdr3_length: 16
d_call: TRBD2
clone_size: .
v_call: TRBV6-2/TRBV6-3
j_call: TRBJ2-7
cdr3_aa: CASSPGTSGGAYEQYF
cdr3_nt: TGTGCCAGCAGTCCGGGGACTAGCGGGGGGGCCTACGAGCAGTACTTC

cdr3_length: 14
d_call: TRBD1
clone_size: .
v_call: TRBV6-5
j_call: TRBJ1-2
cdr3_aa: CASSFLQGTDGYTF
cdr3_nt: TGTGCCAGCAGTTTCCTACAGGGGACGGATGGCTACACCTTC

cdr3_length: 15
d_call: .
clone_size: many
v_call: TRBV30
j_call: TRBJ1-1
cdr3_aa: CAWRRVLGGLAEAFF
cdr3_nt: TGTGCCTGGAGACGGGTCCTTGGGGGGCTTGCTGAAGCTTTCTTT

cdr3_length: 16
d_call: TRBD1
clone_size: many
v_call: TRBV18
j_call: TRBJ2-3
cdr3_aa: CASTPGQPLGTDTQYF
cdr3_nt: TGTGCCAGTACGCCGGGACAGCCCCTTGGCACAGATACGCAGTATTTT

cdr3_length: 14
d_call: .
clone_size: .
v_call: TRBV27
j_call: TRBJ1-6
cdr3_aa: CASSLSSDGSPLHF
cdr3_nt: TGTGCCAGCAGTTTATCCTCTGATGGTTCACCCCTCCACTTT

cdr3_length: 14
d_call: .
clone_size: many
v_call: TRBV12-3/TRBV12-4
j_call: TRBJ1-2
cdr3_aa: CASSFPTILYGYTF
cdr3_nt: TGTGCCAGCAGTTTTCCCACAATCCTCTATGGCTACACCTTC

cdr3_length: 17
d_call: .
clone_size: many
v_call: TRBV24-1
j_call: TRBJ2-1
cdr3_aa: CATSDSGGRGTYNEQFF
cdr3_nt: TGTGCCACCAGTGACTCTGGCGGCAGGGGAACCTACAATGAGCAGTTCTTC

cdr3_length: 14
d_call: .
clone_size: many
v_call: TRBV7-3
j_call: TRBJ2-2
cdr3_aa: CASSLSGNPGELFF
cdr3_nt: TGTGCCAGCAGCTTATCGGGTAACCCCGGGGAGCTGTTTTTT

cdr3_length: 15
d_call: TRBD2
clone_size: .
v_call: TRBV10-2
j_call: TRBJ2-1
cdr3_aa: CASSDSVAGGPLQFF
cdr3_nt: TGCGCCAGCAGTGATTCGGTAGCGGGGGGGCCATTGCAGTTCTTC

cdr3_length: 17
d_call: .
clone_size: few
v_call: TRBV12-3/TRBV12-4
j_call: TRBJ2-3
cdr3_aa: CASSLGRGIELGDTQYF
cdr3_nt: TGTGCCAGCAGTTTAGGACGGGGGATAGAACTGGGAGATACGCAGTATTTT

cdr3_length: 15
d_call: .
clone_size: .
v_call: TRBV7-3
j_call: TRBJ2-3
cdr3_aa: CASSSLAARTDTQYF
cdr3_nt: TGTGCCAGCAGCTCCTTAGCGGCCCGCACAGATACGCAGTATTTT

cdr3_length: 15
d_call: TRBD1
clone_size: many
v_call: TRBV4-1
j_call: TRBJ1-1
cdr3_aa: CASSQAKGGGTEAFF
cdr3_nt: TGCGCCAGCAGCCAAGCCAAAGGGGGCGGTACTGAAGCTTTCTTT

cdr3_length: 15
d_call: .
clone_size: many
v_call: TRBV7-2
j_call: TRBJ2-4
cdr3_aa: CASSLARGSTNIQYF
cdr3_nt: TGTGCCAGCAGCTTAGCCCGGGGGTCAACAAACATTCAGTACTTC

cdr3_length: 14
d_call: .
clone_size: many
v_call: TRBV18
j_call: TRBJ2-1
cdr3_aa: CASFPGLDTNEQFF
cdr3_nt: TGTGCCAGCTTCCCGGGGCTAGACACGAATGAGCAGTTCTTC

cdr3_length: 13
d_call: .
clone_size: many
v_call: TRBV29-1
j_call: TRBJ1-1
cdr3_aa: CSVNNRMNTEAFF
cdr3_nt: TGCAGCGTAAACAATCGGATGAACACTGAAGCTTTCTTT

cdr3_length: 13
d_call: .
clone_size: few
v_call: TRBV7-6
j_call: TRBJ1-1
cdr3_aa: CASSPLTDAEAFF
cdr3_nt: TGTGCCAGCAGTCCTCTGACTGACGCTGAAGCTTTCTTT